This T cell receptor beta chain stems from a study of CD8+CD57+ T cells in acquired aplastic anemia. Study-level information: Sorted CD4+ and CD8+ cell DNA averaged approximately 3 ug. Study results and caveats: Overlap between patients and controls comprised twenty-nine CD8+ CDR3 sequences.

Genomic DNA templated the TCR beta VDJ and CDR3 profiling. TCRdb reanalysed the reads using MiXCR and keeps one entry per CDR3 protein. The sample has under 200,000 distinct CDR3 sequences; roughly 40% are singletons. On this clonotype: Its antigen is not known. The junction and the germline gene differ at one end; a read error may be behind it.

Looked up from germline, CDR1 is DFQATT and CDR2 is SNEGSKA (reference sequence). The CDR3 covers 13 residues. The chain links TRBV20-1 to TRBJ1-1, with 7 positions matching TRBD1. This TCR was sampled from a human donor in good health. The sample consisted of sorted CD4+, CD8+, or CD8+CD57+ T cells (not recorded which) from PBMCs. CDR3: CSTSSTGNSEAFF. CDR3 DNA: TGCAGTACCAGTTCGACAGGGAACTCTGAAGCTTTCTTT.